This T cell receptor beta chain was captured in a study of CD8 T cells in ankylosing spondylitis. This clonotype was picked up many times. No antigen is known for it. Trimming took 0 bases from V and 7 from J, leaving 16 bases between them. The CDR3 has 15 residues. CDR1 is SGHRS, CDR2 YFSETQ, per germline. TCRdb ran MiXCR on the 5' RACE reads and lists one entry per CDR3 protein. The sample has about 140,000 distinct CDR3 sequences; about 7% are singletons. Study outcomes and limitations: Characteristic, it appeared, of ankylosing spondylitis blood was a TCR beta motif of 7 or 8 highly homologous variants.

Source material: blood, either unsorted or a sorted T cell fraction (not recorded which). This chain connects TRBV5-1 to TRBJ1-2; D not certain. The sequence was obtained from a female donor with ankylosing spondylitis or in good health (not recorded which). CDR3 amino acids: CASSLGGSNRPGYTF. The CDR3 nucleotides are TGCGCCAGCAGCTTGGGCGGGTCAAATCGGCCTGGCTACACCTTC.